Detailed here is one T cell receptor beta chain. It has no known antigen specificity. Qualities for individual bases were not recorded, and no much larger clone is one base off. The CDR3 spans 17 residues, from the cysteine through the phenylalanine. CDR3 DNA only is kept here, 51 bases in frame from base 1. The germline V gene gives CDR1 as LGHNA and CDR2 as YSLEER. Here V drops 1 base and J drops 1 base, and the junction holds 1 base not matched to any gene. Library preparation employed the immunoSEQ multiplex PCR assay. The clones in this table, taken by TCRdb from immuneACCESS, are in-frame only. Not every clone is retained; where verified, under half of the shortfall comes from an unresolved V gene, and the cause of the rest is unknown. The sample includes about 83,000 clones, with roughly 89% observed a single time. The ten largest account for approximately 16% of the sample. The record originates from a study of control samples from healthy donors and cancer patients (dated by TCRdb to 2020 to 2021).

This clonotype was sampled from a man aged 50-59 years in good health. In this chain, TRBV4-3 is recombined with TRBJ2-6, and 10 bases in between align with TRBD1. The sequenced sample consisted of blood. The CDR3 corresponds to CASSQGDRGSGANVLTF. The bases are TGCGCCAGCAGCCAAGGGGACAGGGGATCTGGGGCCAACGTCCTGACTTTC.